This T cell receptor beta chain was captured in a study of shared clonotypes between healthy human individuals. Study overall: There were three CD4 naive, three CD4 memory, two CD8 naive and one CD8 memory plates per donor. Study observations and caveats: Non-shared clonotypes displayed generation probabilities falling below those of clonotypes present in all four donors.

CDR1 is ENHRY, CDR2 SYGVKD, per germline. This CDR3 comprises 13 residues. Trimming took 0 bases from V and 9 from J, leaving 9 bases between them. Comments on this clone: Its antigen is still unknown.

The table came from immunoSEQ multiplex PCR; TCRdb's copy has only in-frame clones and leaves some out. The repertoire consists of roughly 1,500,000 clones, with approximately 98% occurring once and the leading ten covering 0.4% to 0.45%. This receptor was taken from a man in his thirties or forties in good health. The V call is TRBV10-3, the J call TRBJ2-1; D remains unclear. Sequencing was performed on naive CD4+ T cells sorted from blood. Subset indicated: CD45RA+ positively selected. The CDR3 reads CAISESPLGEQFF. CDR3 bases: TGTGCCATCAGTGAGTCCCCGTTGGGTGAGCAGTTCTTC.